These 28 T cell receptor beta chains were sequenced from one sample in a study of cytomegalovirus exposure and HLA in healthy donors. It was with 60 Vbeta and 13 Jbeta primers that the PCR ran. Method: immunoSEQ multiplex PCR; TCRdb's copy keeps in-frame clones and lacks some. This table holds 55,000 to 80,000 clones, roughly four fifths found once. The sequenced sample was PBMCs. These receptors were collected from a woman aged 25 to 39 in good health and CMV-seropositive.

The chain is built from TRBV30 and TRBJ2-3, with D tentatively TRBD2 (5 bases). Germline V gives CDR1 GTSNPN, CDR2 SVGIG (reference sequence). The CDR3 has 16 residues. V lost 1 base to trimming and J lost 8 bases, with 22 bases between them. The CDR3, as DNA: TGTGCCTGGAGTGCCCCCGCAGCGGCCTACATAGTTACGCAGTATTTT. Protein product: CAWSAPAAAYIVTQYF.

This chain joins TRBV1 and TRBJ1-4. TRBV1 is termed a pseudogene. This CDR3 has 13 amino acids. CDR3 residues: CTSQSEGNEKLFF. The CDR3 coding sequence is TGCACCAGCCAGTCCGAGGGTAATGAAAAACTGTTTTTT.

This chain links TRBV5-1 with TRBJ2-1; 8 bases agree with TRBD2. V lost 0 bases to trimming and J lost 10 bases; unmatched junction nucleotides: 3. Germline lookup yields CDR1 SGHRS and CDR2 YFSETQ. This CDR3 has 13 residues. The CDR3 spells CASSLVGGREQFF. In DNA, the CDR3 is TGCGCCAGCAGCTTGGTAGGCGGGAGGGAGCAGTTCTTC.

The chain is built from TRBV28 and TRBJ2-3; 9 positions match TRBD2. The CDR3 runs to 15 residues. In germline, CDR1 is MDHEN, CDR2 SYDVKM. V was pared by 2 bases and J by 5 bases, with 5 bases of the junction left unmatched. In DNA, the CDR3 is TGTGCCAGCAGTTTAGCGGGAGGGCCCAAAGATACGCAGTATTTT. It is translated as CASSLAGGPKDTQYF.

This clone has a handful of counts. This chain connects TRBV5-4 to TRBJ1-3, with 7 bases fitting TRBD1. Looked up from germline, CDR1 is SGHNT and CDR2 is YYREEE (reference sequence). CDR3 length: 16 residues. V gave up 1 base and J gave up 0 bases; unmatched junction bases: 4. CDR3 bases: TGTGCCAGCAGCTTGACAGGGGACGGCTCTGGAAACACCATATATTTT. Translating it yields CASSLTGDGSGNTIYF.

The chain links TRBV5-1 to TRBJ2-2; 12 bases align to TRBD1. Per the germline V gene, CDR1 is SGHRS and CDR2 is YFSETQ. With 3 bases clipped from V and 9 bases from J, the junction kept 6 bases outside the gene matches. This CDR3 is built from 15 residues. CDR3: CASSSGDRGLWELFF. The CDR3 DNA sequence: TGCGCCAGCAGCTCTGGGGACAGGGGGCTGTGGGAGCTGTTTTTT.

The chain has TRBV7-2 and TRBJ2-3; D is possibly TRBD1 (8 bases). CDR1 and CDR2 (germline): SGHTA, FQGNSA. V was trimmed by 5 bases and J by 6 bases, leaving 24 bases between them. The CDR3 covers 17 residues. The CDR3 loop reads CASSQSSGTGGGDTQYF. The DNA for the CDR3 is TGTGCCAGCAGCCAAAGCAGCGGGACAGGCGGAGGGGATACGCAGTATTTT.

The chain joins TRBV7-9 to TRBJ1-1; D remains unclear. Germline V gene data show CDR1 as SEHNR and CDR2 as FQNEAQ (reference sequence). The CDR3 runs to 11 residues. Trimming left V 1 base short and J 5 bases short, with 2 bases between. The CDR3 spells CASSLVTEAFF. CDR3 in DNA: TGTGCCAGCAGCTTAGTAACTGAAGCTTTCTTT.

The J gene is TRBJ1-1, the V gene TRBV5-1; perhaps TRBD1 as D (5 bases). Germline CDR1 is SGHRS and CDR2 is YFSETQ. The V gene lost 0 bases and the J gene lost 4 bases, with 19 bases spanning the gap. CDR3 length equals 17 residues. CDR3 residues: CASSLGAGGGRGTEAFF. The CDR3 DNA reads TGCGCCAGCAGCTTGGGGGCCGGGGGTGGCCGGGGCACTGAAGCTTTCTTT.

V and J are TRBV6-1 and TRBJ2-7; perhaps TRBD1 as D (6 bases). V lost 7 bases to trimming and J lost 2 bases, with 18 bases between them. The germline CDR1 and CDR2 sequences are MNHNS and SASEGT. CDR3 size: 15 residues. CDR3 loop: CASTQTGTRAYEQYF. The CDR3 nucleotides read TGTGCCAGCACCCAAACCGGGACACGAGCCTACGAGCAGTACTTC.

This chain uses TRBV5-4 with TRBJ2-1; 13 nucleotides align to TRBD2. The CDR3 is made up of 14 amino acids. The germline V gene encodes CDR1 SGHNT and CDR2 YYREEE (reference sequence). J was trimmed by 8 bases and V by 2 bases; bases with no gene match: 1. In DNA, the CDR3 is TGTGCCAGCAGCTTTGGACTAGCGGGAGATGAGCAGTTCTTC. Translating gives CASSFGLAGDEQFF.

The chain employs TRBV30 and TRBJ2-6, with D hard to call. Trimming removed 3 bases at V and 2 bases at J, with 5 bases between. Per the germline V gene, CDR1 is GTSNPN and CDR2 is SVGIG (reference sequence). The CDR3 totals 13 residues. CDR3 DNA: TGTGCCTGGAGCGTCCCTGGGGCCAACGTCCTGACTTTC. Amino acid sequence: CAWSVPGANVLTF.

The CDR3 DNA reads TGTGCCAGCAGCTTAGGAGGGGGACCCAAAAACATTCAGTACTTC. Protein product: CASSLGGGPKNIQYF. V usage is TRBV7-8 and J usage is TRBJ2-4, with D perhaps matching TRBD1 (6 bases). V dropped 1 base and J dropped 2 bases, with 9 bases sitting between them. CDR3 length: 15 amino acids. CDR1 is SGHVS, CDR2 FQNEAQ, per germline.

V gene TRBV15 combines with J gene TRBJ2-3, with D perhaps matching TRBD1 (5 bases). The CDR3 has 15 amino acids. The germline V gene has CDR1 LNHNV and CDR2 YYDKDF (reference sequence). With 3 bases removed from V and 1 base from J, the gap between germline ends came to 11 bases. The CDR3 loop is CATSSRDFGTDTQYF. CDR3 DNA: TGTGCCACCAGCAGCAGGGATTTTGGCACAGATACGCAGTATTTT.

This chain joins TRBV7-9 and TRBJ2-3; 7 positions agree with TRBD2. CDR3 length: 13 amino acids. V gave up 5 bases and J gave up 8 bases; unmatched junction bases: 7. CDR1 SEHNR and CDR2 FQNEAQ come from the germline V gene (reference sequence). CDR3 sequence: CASSDLRESTQYF. Here the CDR3 DNA reads TGTGCCAGCAGCGACTTGCGGGAGTCTACGCAGTATTTT.

J is TRBJ2-3 and V is TRBV30, with TRBD2 identical over 8 bases. The germline gives CDR1 GTSNPN, CDR2 SVGIG (reference sequence). The CDR3 contains 13 residues. V trimming: 3 bases; J trimming: 6 bases; junction bases outside the gene matches: 5. This CDR3 reads CAWSQRERDTQYF. In DNA form, the CDR3 reads TGTGCCTGGAGCCAGCGGGAGCGGGATACGCAGTATTTT.

This sequence joins TRBV30 and TRBJ1-5; weak D call: TRBD1 (5 bases). CDR3 length equals 14 residues. From germline, CDR1 is GTSNPN and CDR2 SVGIG (reference sequence). Deletions cut 1 base from V and 5 bases from J, with 12 bases between. CDR3 DNA sequence: TGTGCCTGGAGTGGCCGACAGAATTATCAGCCCCAGCATTTT. It encodes CAWSGRQNYQPQHF.

V usage is TRBV5-8 and J usage is TRBJ2-5; 8 bases line up with TRBD2. The CDR3 runs 14 residues. The V gene's germline CDR1 is SGHTS and CDR2 YDEGEE. J was trimmed by 3 bases and V by 7 bases; bases with no gene match: 8. The CDR3 loop reads CASPLEREKETQYF. DNA of the CDR3: TGTGCCAGCCCCCTTGAGCGGGAGAAAGAGACCCAGTACTTC. The whole variable domain, filled in from reference TRBV5-8 and TRBJ2-5, reads EAGVTQSPTHLIKTRGQQATLRCSPISGHTSVYWYQQALGLGLQFLLWYDEGEERNRGNFPPRFSGRQFPNYSSELNVNALELEDSALYLCASPLEREKETQYFGPGTRLLVL.

The V call is TRBV10-1, the J call TRBJ1-5; no clear D. V gave up 2 bases and J gave up 3 bases, with 5 bases separating them. The CDR3 has 13 amino acids. The germline V gene has CDR1 WNHNN and CDR2 SYGVQD (reference sequence). The CDR3 sequence is CASSEGLNQPQHF. In DNA, the CDR3 is TGCGCCAGCAGTGAGGGCCTCAATCAGCCCCAGCATTTT.

V and J are TRBV15 and TRBJ1-3; 8 positions match TRBD1. Germline V gives CDR1 LNHNV, CDR2 YYDKDF (reference sequence). This CDR3 has 15 residues. After removal of 0 bases from V and 7 bases from J, the junction contained 5 bases not matched to a gene. DNA of the CDR3: TGTGCCACCAGCAGAGATGGAACAGGGGGGAACACCATATATTTT. This gives the protein CATSRDGTGGNTIYF.

The V gene is TRBV7-9, the J gene TRBJ1-5; D gene ambiguous. The germline gives CDR1 SEHNR, CDR2 FQNEAQ (reference sequence). Trimming removed 5 bases at V and 4 bases at J, with 15 bases between. This CDR3 is built from 15 residues. CDR3: CASSPLRGRNQPQHF. The CDR3 bases are TGTGCCAGCAGCCCCCTACGGGGAAGGAATCAGCCCCAGCATTTT.

The chain recombines TRBV20-1 with TRBJ2-1, with D hard to call. Deletions cut 2 bases from V and 10 bases from J, with 9 bases between. This CDR3 spans 11 amino acids. Germline lookup yields CDR1 DFQATT and CDR2 SNEGSKA (reference sequence). In DNA form, the CDR3 reads TGCAGTGCTAGATTCCTACCGGAGCAGTTCTTC. Protein product: CSARFLPEQFF.

This chain uses TRBV7-9 with TRBJ2-1; TRBD2 is a possible D gene (6 bases). From germline, CDR1 is SEHNR and CDR2 FQNEAQ (reference sequence). Trimming shortened V by 6 bases and J by 1 base, and 13 bases separated the two germline ends. The CDR3 runs to 15 residues. CDR3 sequence (DNA): TGTGCCAGCAGTCGGGAGTGGGTTTCCTACAATGAGCAGTTCTTC. Translated: CASSREWVSYNEQFF.

The rearrangement uses TRBV28 and TRBJ2-7, with TRBD2 matching over 10 bases. Germline V gene data show CDR1 as MDHEN and CDR2 as SYDVKM. The J segment lost 7 bases and the V segment lost 5 bases, leaving 11 bases of the junction unmatched. The CDR3 runs 15 residues. CDR3 loop: CASSRSGRALREQYF. The CDR3 DNA sequence: TGTGCCAGCAGTCGGAGCGGGAGGGCCTTGAGAGAGCAGTACTTC.

The CDR3: CANPTGEIFEQYF. In DNA, the CDR3 is TGTGCCAACCCGACAGGGGAGATTTTCGAGCAGTACTTC. The chain employs TRBV6-4 and TRBJ2-7; 8 bases agree with TRBD1. The CDR3 is 13 amino acids. In germline, CDR1 is MRHNA, CDR2 SNTAGT. V shed 10 bases, J shed 6 bases, and the junction held 11 bases outside the gene matches.

As DNA, the CDR3 is TGCAGCTCCGGGTCGGGAGGGCGTGAGCAGTTCTTC. Residues: CSSGSGGREQFF. The chain joins TRBV29-1 to TRBJ2-1; 8 nucleotides line up with TRBD2. The CDR3 runs to 12 residues. Trimming cost V 8 bases and J 9 bases; bases outside gene matches: 9. Germline CDR1 and CDR2: SQVTM and ANQGSEA.

The chain employs TRBV6-1 and TRBJ1-5; possible D gene TRBD1, 6 bases. V was clipped by 6 bases and J by 1 base, with 10 bases between them. The CDR3 runs 14 residues. Germline values: CDR1 MNHNS, CDR2 SASEGT. The CDR3 loop reads CASSGQMSNQPQHF. The CDR3 DNA is TGTGCCAGCAGCGGACAGATGAGCAATCAGCCCCAGCATTTT.

The chain has TRBV10-3 and TRBJ1-2; 12 positions match TRBD1. With V trimmed by 6 bases and J by 6 bases, 2 bases remained unmatched. The length of the CDR3 is 13 residues. The germline CDR1 and CDR2 sequences are ENHRY and SYGVKD. As DNA, the CDR3 is TGTGCCATCAGGGGACAGGGGGCGGATGGCTACACCTTC. Protein: CAIRGQGADGYTF.